Following are 17 T cell receptor beta chains from one sample sequenced in a study of T cell changes during pregnancy in multiple sclerosis. The data were produced by immunoSEQ multiplex PCR, yet TCRdb's version contains in-frame clones alone and is incomplete. The data contain roughly 64,000 clones, roughly 93% of them singletons. Sequencing used peripheral blood, obtained in the second trimester of pregnancy. The receptors stem from a female donor with multiple sclerosis, enrolled in a pregnancy study.

In the case of this clone: The junction and the germline gene differ at one end; a read error may be behind it. The V call is TRBV5-5, the J call TRBJ2-5, with a possible D match to TRBD1 (6 bases). CDR1 SGHKS and CDR2 YYEKEE come from the germline V gene (reference sequence). The CDR3 loop spans 18 amino acids. The CDR3 here is CASSSYPDWTEDQEAQYF. DNA of the CDR3: TGTGCCAGCAGCTCCTATCCAGATTGGACAGAGGACCAAGAGGCCCAGTACTTC.

The chain is built from TRBV5-1 and TRBJ2-7; D may be TRBD2 (6 bases). From germline, CDR1 is SGHRS and CDR2 YFSETQ. Trimming pared 0 bases from V and 5 bases from J, leaving 15 bases between. CDR3 length equals 15 residues. The CDR3 region is CASSLAGGFWDEQYF. CDR3 DNA: TGCGCCAGCAGCTTGGCCGGGGGTTTCTGGGACGAGCAGTACTTC.

This chain links TRBV5-4 with TRBJ2-3; 10 bases agree with TRBD2. Germline V gives CDR1 SGHNT, CDR2 YYREEE (reference sequence). This CDR3 is built from 16 residues. The V gene end was trimmed by 4 bases and the J gene end by 3 bases; junction bases not matched to a gene: 8. The CDR3 sequence is CASSLRLAGATDTQYF. CDR3 nucleotide sequence: TGTGCCAGCAGCCTCCGGCTAGCGGGGGCAACAGATACGCAGTATTTT.

This clone was recorded only once. The rearrangement joins TRBV4-3 to TRBJ1-1, with D hard to call. Per germline, CDR1 LGHNA and CDR2 YSLEER. Trimming removed 1 base at V and 2 bases at J, with 14 bases between. The CDR3 is made up of 16 amino acids. For the CDR3, the DNA is TGCGCCAGCAGCCAAGGTCTTACAGACACTAACACTGAAGCTTTCTTT. This gives the protein CASSQGLTDTNTEAFF.

The CDR3 sequence: CASSTSPGNNQPQHF. The CDR3 DNA follows: TGTGCCAGCAGCACGTCTCCGGGGAACAATCAGCCCCAGCATTTT. V and J are TRBV28 and TRBJ1-5; no firm D call. The germline V gene has CDR1 MDHEN and CDR2 SYDVKM. This CDR3 has 15 residues. V dropped 6 bases and J dropped 3 bases, with 15 bases sitting between them.

V gene TRBV6-4 combines with J gene TRBJ2-5; 9 nucleotides agree with TRBD1. This CDR3 is built from 17 residues. The germline gives CDR1 MRHNA, CDR2 SNTAGT. V was pared by 2 bases and J by 1 base, with 8 bases of the junction left unmatched. The CDR3 reads CASSDRQGQGPQETQYF. CDR3 nucleotide sequence: TGTGCCAGCAGTGACCGACAGGGACAGGGCCCCCAAGAGACCCAGTACTTC.

V gene TRBV9 combines with J gene TRBJ1-1, with a weak D call TRBD1 (5 bases). CDR1 is SGDLS and CDR2 is YYNGEE in the germline V gene. V was clipped by 0 bases and J by 3 bases, with 6 bases between them. The CDR3 spans 13 residues. DNA for the CDR3: TGTGCCAGCAGCGTAGGGGGGGACACTGAAGCTTTCTTT. It codes for CASSVGGDTEAFF.

The genes are TRBV28 and TRBJ1-1; D is uncertain. V dropped 1 base and J dropped 9 bases, with 15 bases sitting between them. Germline V lookup: CDR1 MDHEN, CDR2 SYDVKM. CDR3 length: 14 amino acids. The CDR3 DNA is TGTGCCAGCAGTTTATACAATGCGGGCGCCCAAGCTTTCTTT. It yields the protein CASSLYNAGAQAFF.

This chain joins TRBV5-1 and TRBJ2-1, with TRBD1 matching over 9 bases. The CDR3 totals 17 residues. V gave up 3 bases and J gave up 8 bases; unmatched junction bases: 15. Germline-derived CDR1 and CDR2 are SGHRS and YFSETQ. The chain's CDR3 is CASSSPGWDRESYEQFF. CDR3 nucleotide sequence: TGCGCCAGCAGCTCCCCAGGCTGGGACAGGGAAAGTTATGAGCAGTTCTTC.

The rearrangement uses TRBV9 and TRBJ1-1; D is unresolved. The CDR3 extends over 15 amino acids. CDR1 SGDLS and CDR2 YYNGEE come from the germline V gene. V gave up 5 bases and J gave up 6 bases, with 20 bases separating them. The CDR3: CASSPPPAGGAEAFF. The CDR3, as DNA: TGTGCCAGCAGTCCGCCCCCGGCGGGCGGCGCTGAAGCTTTCTTT.

The chain joins TRBV27 to TRBJ2-7, with TRBD2 as a possible D gene (7 bases). Germline assignment: CDR1 MNHEY and CDR2 SMNVEV (reference sequence). Deletions cut 3 bases from V and 3 bases from J, with 12 bases between. This CDR3 has 14 residues. The CDR3 DNA follows: TGTGCCAGCAGTTTTGGCGGGGGCAGCTACGAGCAGTACTTC. Its translation is CASSFGGGSYEQYF.

This clone came up once. CDR3 loop: CSVEERHLPGTDTQYF. DNA for the CDR3: TGCAGCGTTGAAGAGCGTCACTTACCCGGCACAGATACGCAGTATTTT. J is TRBJ2-3 and V is TRBV29-1; unclear D gene. Trimming pared 0 bases from V and 1 base from J, leaving 14 bases between. Germline V CDR1 and CDR2: SQVTM, ANQGSEA. This CDR3 has 16 residues.

V usage is TRBV11-2 and J usage is TRBJ2-7, with D maybe TRBD1 (6 bases). The length of the CDR3 is 14 residues. V lost 1 base, J lost 2 bases, and 9 bases lay in between. Germline loops: CDR1 SGHAT, CDR2 FQNNGV. The CDR3 region has the DNA TGTGCCAGCAGCTTAGCTTGGACAGCCTACGAGCAGTACTTC. The encoded protein is CASSLAWTAYEQYF.

The chain joins TRBV6-1 to TRBJ1-1; 12 positions match TRBD1. CDR1 and CDR2 (germline): MNHNS, SASEGT. This CDR3 is 17 amino acids long. The V and J ends lost 3 bases and 0 bases, in that order; junction bases with no gene match: 5. CDR3 in amino acids: CASSEGTGGLMNTEAFF. The CDR3 DNA is TGTGCCAGCAGTGAGGGGACAGGGGGCTTGATGAACACTGAAGCTTTCTTT.

The J gene is TRBJ2-7, the V gene TRBV7-3; possibly TRBD2 for D (5 bases). V was pared by 6 bases and J by 6 bases, with 15 bases between. Germline lookup yields CDR1 SGHTA and CDR2 FQGTGA. The CDR3 length is 13 residues. The chain's CDR3 is CASSSTGSSEQYF. The CDR3 DNA reads as TGTGCCAGCAGTTCTACGGGAAGCTCCGAGCAGTACTTC.

The V and J genes are TRBV27 and TRBJ2-1; D call uncertain. Trimming cost V 3 bases and J 0 bases, with 9 bases left between them. CDR3 length equals 15 residues. Germline V gene data show CDR1 as MNHEY and CDR2 as SMNVEV (reference sequence). CDR3 region: CASSLMHSSYNEQFF. The CDR3 nucleotides are TGTGCCAGCAGTTTGATGCACAGCTCCTACAATGAGCAGTTCTTC.

The gene calls are TRBV25-1 and TRBJ1-5; TRBD1 aligns across 8 bases. Germline CDR1 and CDR2: MGHDK and SYGVNS. There are 13 residues in the CDR3. Trimming removed 6 bases from V and 4 bases from J; junction bases left unmatched: 2. DNA for the CDR3: TGTGCCAGCAGGGACAGGGATAATCAGCCCCAGCATTTT. As protein: CASRDRDNQPQHF.